This record covers a single T cell receptor beta chain. Profiled with immunoSEQ multiplex PCR; TCRdb holds only in-frame clones, not every one. The top ten hold approximately 13% of the sample, which has around 18,000 clones, 89% seen once. This sample was included in a study of blood T cell repertoires in COVID-19. Looked up from germline, CDR1 is DFQATT and CDR2 is SNEGSKA (reference sequence). The V segment lost 3 bases and the J segment 1 base; nucleotides outside the gene matches: 7. The CDR3 covers 15 residues. Sequences were obtained from peripheral blood. This chain connects TRBV20-1 to TRBJ1-1, with 8 positions matching TRBD1. This receptor was identified in a man aged 55 to 70 with active COVID-19. CDR3 coding DNA: TGCAGTGCTAGTCACGGGACAGGCAGGAACACTGAAGCTTTCTTT. Its protein is CSASHGTGRNTEAFF.